The rows below give T cell receptor beta chains drawn from one sample of a study of cytomegalovirus exposure and HLA in healthy donors. TCRdb's table, derived via immunoSEQ multiplex PCR, lists solely in-frame clones and lacks some. The sample shows approximately 100,000 clones, 76% of them seen only once. The sample consisted of PBMCs. The source of these receptors is a man in his forties or fifties in good health and CMV-seronegative. The conserved cysteine and the conserved F or W are not part of the CDR3 here.

J gene | V gene | CDR3 protein
TRBJ1-2 | TRBV29-1 | SVKIGGMGGYT
TRBJ2-5 | TRBV10-1 | ASSAGLIPETQY
TRBJ1-5 | TRBV19 | ASSINQGIYQPQH
TRBJ2-3 | TRBV2 | ASSIVGGAGDTQY
TRBJ2-1 | TRBV10-3 | ASGLRNEQF
TRBJ2-7 | TRBV19 | ASSEQGYEQY
TRBJ1-3 | TRBV30 | AWSIGGTIY
TRBJ2-6 | TRBV5-4 | EDQRGSGANVLT
TRBJ2-1 | TRBV5-4 | ASSPTVVYNEQF
TRBJ2-3 | TRBV4-3 | ASSHDFSSTDTQY
TRBJ2-5 | TRBV27 | ASSLRGLGGETQY
TRBJ2-2 | TRBV5-4 | ASSLVAGGRSGELF
TRBJ1-6 | TRBV6-6 | ASSYSLDSNSPLH
TRBJ1-1 | TRBV10-3 | AIRAGGNLGAF
TRBJ1-2 | TRBV21-1 | ASSKVRTFHGYT
TRBJ2-2 | TRBV7-6 | ASSLESGLTGELF
TRBJ1-1 | TRBV7-8 | ASSIGTNTEAF
TRBJ2-3 | TRBV5-1 | ASSLASDYTDTQY
TRBJ1-3 | TRBV19 | AVRDSGNTIY
TRBJ1-1 | TRBV5-5 | ASRQERFAEAF
TRBJ2-6 | TRBV13 | ASSLGIQGAAGANVLT
TRBJ2-1 | TRBV28 | ASSLSDGNEQF
TRBJ2-5 | TRBV19 | ASSIPGETQY
TRBJ2-3 | TRBV6-1 | ASSYKDTQY
TRBJ1-4 | TRBV6-1 | ASSLTGAANEKLF
TRBJ2-3 | TRBV5-1 | ASSSRGLRNTDTQY
TRBJ2-5 | TRBV2 | ASMRGGQETQY
TRBJ2-5 | TRBV7-9 | ASSLRGGARETQY
TRBJ1-5 | TRBV19 | ASRKTADAGQPQH
TRBJ1-1 | TRBV25-1 | ASRYKQGPEAF
TRBJ2-5 | TRBV27 | ASSLGQGGWETQY
TRBJ2-3 | TRBV5-8 | ASSPAGTSGSTDTQY
TRBJ2-5 | TRBV2 | ASRETSGGQETQY
TRBJ2-2 | TRBV4-2 | ASSQAAGLAGGNTGELF
TRBJ2-3 | TRBV2 | ASGGGETTQY
TRBJ1-6 | TRBV28 | ASTPGQGHSPLH
TRBJ2-3 | TRBV10-2 | ASSGQGAWTTDTQY
TRBJ1-3 | TRBV16 | ASSQSTGASGNTIY
TRBJ1-5 | TRBV7-2 | ASSPGTGANSNQPQH
TRBJ2-3 | TRBV5-1 | ASSLHPRGASTDTQY
TRBJ1-4 | TRBV28 | ATSNRGQRNEKLF
TRBJ2-7 | TRBV4-2 | ASSRSGDSSYEQY
TRBJ1-3 | TRBV7-8 | ASSPQTGSSGNTIY
TRBJ2-3 | TRBV5-1 | ASSTLAVSTDTQY
TRBJ1-6 | TRBV18 | ASSPATARSPLH
TRBJ2-2 | TRBV7-9 | ASSPNQGGELF
TRBJ2-5 | TRBV6-5 | ASSYSYAGGETQY
TRBJ1-6 | TRBV28 | ASSFDGLGSSNSPLH
TRBJ2-2 | TRBV6-6 | ASSNRGGGELF
TRBJ2-6 | TRBV4-2 | ASSQAGVGANVLT
TRBJ1-1 | TRBV29-1 | SVAPGTEAF
TRBJ1-2 | TRBV11-2 | ASSLDGDRPTSYGYT
TRBJ1-4 | TRBV11-3 | ASSPRGHGANEKLF
TRBJ1-1 | TRBV4-2 | ASSQHRGANTEAF
TRBJ1-1 | TRBV7-2 | ASSTGQGAPLTEAF